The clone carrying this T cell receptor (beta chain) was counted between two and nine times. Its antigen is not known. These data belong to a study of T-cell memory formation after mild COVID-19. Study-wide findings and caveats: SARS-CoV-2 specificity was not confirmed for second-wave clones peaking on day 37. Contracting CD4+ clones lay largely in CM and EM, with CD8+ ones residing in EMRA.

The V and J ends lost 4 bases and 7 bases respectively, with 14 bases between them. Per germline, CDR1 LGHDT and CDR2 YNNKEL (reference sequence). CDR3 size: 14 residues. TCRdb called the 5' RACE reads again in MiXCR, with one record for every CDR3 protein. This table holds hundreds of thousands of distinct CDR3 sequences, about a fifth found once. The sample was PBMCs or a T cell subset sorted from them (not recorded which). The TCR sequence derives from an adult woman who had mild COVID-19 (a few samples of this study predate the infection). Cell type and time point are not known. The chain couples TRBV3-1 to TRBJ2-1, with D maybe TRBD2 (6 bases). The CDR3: CASSRGGAGNEQFF. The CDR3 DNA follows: TGTGCCAGCAGCCGCGGTGGGGCGGGGAATGAGCAGTTCTTC.